Many counts were recorded for the clone carrying this T cell receptor (beta chain). Each CDR3 protein gets one entry after TCRdb re-called the 5' RACE reads with MiXCR. The table includes about 310,000 distinct CDR3 sequences, around 4% detected once. The CDR3 spans 16 residues. Trimming pared 5 bases from V and 1 base from J, leaving 18 bases between. CDR1 and CDR2 (germline): SGHDT, YYEEEE. These data belong to a study of T cells after yellow fever vaccination. Background on the study: Fractions of low cell number were prepared using SMART-Seq v4 Ultra Low Input.

The sequence derives from a man aged 18 to 29 who received the YFV17D yellow fever vaccine. Sample: PBMCs, taken on the day of the yellow fever booster vaccination. V and J are TRBV5-6 and TRBJ2-5, with D possibly being TRBD1 (5 bases). In DNA form, the CDR3 reads TGTGCCAGCAGACCTACAGGTGTGGGGCTCCAAGAGACCCAGTACTTC. It yields the protein CASRPTGVGLQETQYF. The whole variable domain, filled in from reference TRBV5-6 and TRBJ2-5, reads DAGVTQSPTHLIKTRGQQVTLRCSPKSGHDTVSWYQQALGQGPQFIFQYYEEEERQRGNFPDRFSGHQFPNYSSELNVNALLLGDSALYLCASRPTGVGLQETQYFGPGTRLLVL.